The rows below give T cell receptor beta chains drawn from one sample of a study of shared clonotypes between healthy human individuals. Method: immunoSEQ multiplex PCR; TCRdb's copy keeps in-frame clones and lacks some. In the table there are approximately 2.4 million clones, approximately 96% of which are singletons. Sample: naive CD4+ T cells sorted from blood. The receptor source for this set is a man between 18 and 35 years old in good health. Both conserved end residues are part of each CDR3. The D gene is left open where the match is weak. The size of a clone is reported for some rows only, either as once, few or many, or as a class for expanded clones.

size	D	V	J	DNA	CDR3
once	NA	TRBV5-5	TRBJ2-7	TGTGCCAGCAGCTCGAGCCAAATACAGGCGAGCTACGAGCAGTACTTC	CASSSSQIQASYEQYF
NA	TRBD1	TRBV5-1	TRBJ1-3	TGCGCCAGCAGCCCCTTGACAGGGGGCAATGAAAACACCATATATTTT	CASSPLTGGNENTIYF
NA	NA	TRBV1	TRBJ2-3	TGCACCAGCAGCCAAGATCAAACTAGCGGGCTTACGCAGTATTTT	CTSSQDQTSGLTQYF
NA	NA	TRBV5-5	TRBJ2-2	TGTGCCAGCACCTGGAGGGTGGGGGCTTTAAACACCGGGGAGCTGTTTTTT	CASTWRVGALNTGELFF
NA	NA	TRBV6-6	TRBJ2-1	TGTGCCAGCAGTTACACTTCAGCCCCCGCGCATGAGCAGTTCTTC	CASSYTSAPAHEQFF
NA	NA	TRBV6-1	TRBJ1-2	TGTGCCAGCAGGAGCCGGGACACCTCTAACTATGGCTACACCTTC	CASRSRDTSNYGYTF
NA	NA	TRBV27	TRBJ2-7	TGTGCCACCCGAACCCAGCGGGACGAGCAGTACTTC	CATRTQRDEQYF
NA	TRBD1	TRBV18	TRBJ2-7	TGTGCCAGCTCCCAGAGACAGGGACGGTACGAGCAGTACTTC	CASSQRQGRYEQYF
NA	NA	TRBV19	TRBJ1-2	TGTGCCAGTAGTATAGTAAACAGTAACTATGGCTACACCTTC	CASSIVNSNYGYTF
NA	NA	TRBV6-1	TRBJ2-1	TGTGCCAGCAGTGGGTCCCATGAGCAGTTCTTC	CASSGSHEQFF
few	NA	TRBV2	TRBJ1-2	TGTGCCAGCAGTGAACAGGGAAACTATGGCTACACCTTC	CASSEQGNYGYTF
NA	NA	TRBV18	TRBJ1-5	TGTGCCAGCTCGACTTCAGGGAGCGATCAGCCCCAGCATTTT	CASSTSGSDQPQHF
NA	NA	TRBV7-8	TRBJ1-2	TGTGCCAGCAGCAGTAGGGGGAGAGGGGACTATGGCTACACCTTC	CASSSRGRGDYGYTF
NA	NA	TRBV27	TRBJ2-2	TGTGCCAGCAGTTTCGTCTCGACGAACACCGGGGAGCTGTTTTTT	CASSFVSTNTGELFF
once	NA	TRBV5-1	TRBJ1-2	TGCGCCAGCAGCCTCTCGCTAGTCCCTGGCTACACCTTC	CASSLSLVPGYTF
NA	TRBD2	TRBV6-5	TRBJ2-1	TGTGCCAGCACTTGGACTAGCGGGGGGATGAATGAGCAGTTCTTC	CASTWTSGGMNEQFF
NA	TRBD1	TRBV27	TRBJ1-4	TGTGCCAGCAGTTCAGGGACAGGGAACGAAAAACTGTTTTTT	CASSSGTGNEKLFF
NA	TRBD1	TRBV4-2	TRBJ1-4	TGTGCCAGCAGCCTTGGGGACAGTGCAACTAATGAAAAACTGTTTTTT	CASSLGDSATNEKLFF
NA	NA	TRBV5-4	TRBJ2-7	TGTGCCAGCAGCCCTGGTGGAGGGAGAAGCTCCTACGAGCAGTACTTC	CASSPGGGRSSYEQYF
NA	NA	TRBV30	TRBJ1-5	TGTGCCTGGAGTTCGGGTGAGAGGGGAGGTCAGCCCCAGCATTTT	CAWSSGERGGQPQHF
NA	NA	TRBV6-5	TRBJ1-5	TGTGCCAGCAGGAGGGGTAGCAATCAGCCCCAGCATTTT	CASRRGSNQPQHF
NA	TRBD1	TRBV30	TRBJ2-3	TGTGCCTGGAGTCCGGGGGCGACAGGGGGTTTGAATACGCAGTATTTT	CAWSPGATGGLNTQYF
NA	NA	TRBV4-1	TRBJ2-1	TGCGCCAGCAGCCAAGTCGGGGTGGGCTCCTACAATGAGCAGTTCTTC	CASSQVGVGSYNEQFF
NA	NA	TRBV7-2	TRBJ2-7	TGTGCCAGCAGCTTGGGGCGGGCGGGGCTCTACGAGCAGTACTTC	CASSLGRAGLYEQYF